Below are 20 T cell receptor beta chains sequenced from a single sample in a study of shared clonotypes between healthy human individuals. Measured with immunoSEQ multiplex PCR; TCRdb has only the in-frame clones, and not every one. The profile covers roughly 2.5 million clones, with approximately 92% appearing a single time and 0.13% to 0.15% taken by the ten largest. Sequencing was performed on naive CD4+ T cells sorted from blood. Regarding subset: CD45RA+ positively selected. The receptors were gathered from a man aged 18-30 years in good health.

The CDR3 bases are TGTGCCAGCGGTGACAACGGAGGTGGAAACACCATATATTTT. It translates to CASGDNGGGNTIYF. The V and J genes are TRBV6-6 and TRBJ1-3; no reliable D call. CDR1 is MNHNY, CDR2 SVGAGI, per germline (reference sequence). Trimming removed 8 bases at V and 3 bases at J, with 14 bases between. The CDR3 is 14 amino acids.

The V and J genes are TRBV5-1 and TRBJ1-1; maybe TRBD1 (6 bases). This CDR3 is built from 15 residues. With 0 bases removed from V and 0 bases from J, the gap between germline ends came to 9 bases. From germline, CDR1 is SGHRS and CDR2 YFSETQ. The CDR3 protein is CASSLATGLNTEAFF. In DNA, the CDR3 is TGCGCCAGCAGCTTGGCTACAGGGTTGAACACTGAAGCTTTCTTT.

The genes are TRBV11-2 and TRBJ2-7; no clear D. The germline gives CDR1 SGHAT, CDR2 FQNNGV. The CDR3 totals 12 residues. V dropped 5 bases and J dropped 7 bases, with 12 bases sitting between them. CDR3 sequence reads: CASSPQLGEQYF. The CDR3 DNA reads TGTGCCAGCAGCCCCCAGCTGGGGGAGCAGTACTTC.

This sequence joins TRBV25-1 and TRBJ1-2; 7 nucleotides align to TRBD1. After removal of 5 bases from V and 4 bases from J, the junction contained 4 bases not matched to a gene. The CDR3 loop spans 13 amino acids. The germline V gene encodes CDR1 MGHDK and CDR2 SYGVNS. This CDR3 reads CASSTGQAYGYTF. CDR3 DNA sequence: TGTGCCAGCAGTACTGGACAGGCCTATGGCTACACCTTC.

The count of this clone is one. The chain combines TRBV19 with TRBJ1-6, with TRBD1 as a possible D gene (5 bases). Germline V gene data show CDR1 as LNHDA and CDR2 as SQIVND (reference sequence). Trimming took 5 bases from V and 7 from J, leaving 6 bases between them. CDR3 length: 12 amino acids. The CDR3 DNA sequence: TGTGCCAGTAGTTCAGGGAATTCACCCCTCCACTTT. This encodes CASSSGNSPLHF.

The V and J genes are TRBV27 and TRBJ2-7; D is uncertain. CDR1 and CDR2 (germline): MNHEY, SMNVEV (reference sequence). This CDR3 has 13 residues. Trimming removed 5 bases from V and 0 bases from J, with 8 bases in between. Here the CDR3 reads CASSPQPSYEQYF. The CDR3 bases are TGTGCCAGCAGTCCCCAGCCCTCCTACGAGCAGTACTTC.

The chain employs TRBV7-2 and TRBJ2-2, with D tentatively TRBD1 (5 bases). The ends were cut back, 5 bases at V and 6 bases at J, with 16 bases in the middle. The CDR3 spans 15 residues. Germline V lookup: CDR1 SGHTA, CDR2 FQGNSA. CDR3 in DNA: TGTGCCAGCAGCCCCCAGGGTGGTGGGGCCGGGGAGCTGTTTTTT. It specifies CASSPQGGGAGELFF.

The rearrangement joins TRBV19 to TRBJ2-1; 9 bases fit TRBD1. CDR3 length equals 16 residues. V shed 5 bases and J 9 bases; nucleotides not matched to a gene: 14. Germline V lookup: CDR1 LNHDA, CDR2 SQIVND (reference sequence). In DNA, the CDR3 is TGTGCCAGTAGTTCTCCGGCCGGGACAGGGAATGTTGAGCAGTTCTTC. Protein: CASSSPAGTGNVEQFF.

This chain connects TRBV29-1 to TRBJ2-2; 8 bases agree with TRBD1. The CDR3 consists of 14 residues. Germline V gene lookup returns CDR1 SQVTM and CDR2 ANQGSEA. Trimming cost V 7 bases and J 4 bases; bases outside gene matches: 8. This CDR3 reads CSAGQGVGTGELFF. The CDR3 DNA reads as TGCAGCGCAGGACAGGGTGTAGGCACCGGGGAGCTGTTTTTT.

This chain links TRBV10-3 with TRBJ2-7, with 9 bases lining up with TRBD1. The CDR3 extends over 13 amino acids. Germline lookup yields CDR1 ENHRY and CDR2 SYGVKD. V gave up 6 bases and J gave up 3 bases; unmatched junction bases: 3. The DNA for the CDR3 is TGTGCCATCAGGGGGGGACAGGGCTACGAGCAGTACTTC. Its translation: CAIRGGQGYEQYF.

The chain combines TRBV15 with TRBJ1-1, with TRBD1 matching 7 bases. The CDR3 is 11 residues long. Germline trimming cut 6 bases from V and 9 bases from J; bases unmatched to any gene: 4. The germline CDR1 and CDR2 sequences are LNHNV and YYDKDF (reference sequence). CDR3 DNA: TGTGCCACCAGGACAGGGCCCCAAGCTTTCTTT. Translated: CATRTGPQAFF. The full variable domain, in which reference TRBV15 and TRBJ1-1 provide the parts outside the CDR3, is DAMVIQNPRYQVTQFGKPVTLSCSQTLNHNVMYWYQQKSSQAPKLLFHYYDKDFNNEADTPDNFQSRRPNTSFCFLDIRSPGLGDTAMYLCATRTGPQAFFGQGTRLTVV.

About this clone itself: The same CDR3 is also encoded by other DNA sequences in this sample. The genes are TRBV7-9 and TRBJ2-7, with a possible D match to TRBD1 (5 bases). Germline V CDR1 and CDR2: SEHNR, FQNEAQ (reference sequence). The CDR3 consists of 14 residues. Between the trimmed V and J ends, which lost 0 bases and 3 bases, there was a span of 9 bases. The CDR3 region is CASSLAGAGYEQYF. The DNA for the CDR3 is TGTGCCAGCAGCTTAGCTGGGGCCGGCTACGAGCAGTACTTC.

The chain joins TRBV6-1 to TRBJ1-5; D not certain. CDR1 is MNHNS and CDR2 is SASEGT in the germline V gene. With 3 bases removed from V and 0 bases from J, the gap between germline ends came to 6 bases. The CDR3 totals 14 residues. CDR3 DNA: TGTGCCAGCAGTGAGAAAGATAGCAATCAGCCCCAGCATTTT. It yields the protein CASSEKDSNQPQHF.

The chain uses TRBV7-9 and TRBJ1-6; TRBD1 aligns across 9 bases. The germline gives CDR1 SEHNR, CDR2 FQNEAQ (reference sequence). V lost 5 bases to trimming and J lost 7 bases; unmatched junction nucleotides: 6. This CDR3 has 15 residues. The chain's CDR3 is CASSPGTGINSPLHF. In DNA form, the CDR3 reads TGTGCCAGCAGCCCAGGGACAGGGATCAATTCACCCCTCCACTTT.

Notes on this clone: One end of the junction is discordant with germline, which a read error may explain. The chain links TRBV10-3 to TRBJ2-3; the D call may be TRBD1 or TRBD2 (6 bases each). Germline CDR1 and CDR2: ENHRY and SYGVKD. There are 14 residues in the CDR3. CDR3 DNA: TGTGCCATCAGTGACAAAAACGGAGGGGGATTGGAAGATTTT. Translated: CAISDKNGGGLEDF.

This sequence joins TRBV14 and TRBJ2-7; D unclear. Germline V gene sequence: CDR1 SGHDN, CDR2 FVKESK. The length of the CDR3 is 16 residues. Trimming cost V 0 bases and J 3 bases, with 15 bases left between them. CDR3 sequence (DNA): TGTGCCAGCAGCCAAGATAAGGAAGCCACCTTCTACGAGCAGTACTTC. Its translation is CASSQDKEATFYEQYF.

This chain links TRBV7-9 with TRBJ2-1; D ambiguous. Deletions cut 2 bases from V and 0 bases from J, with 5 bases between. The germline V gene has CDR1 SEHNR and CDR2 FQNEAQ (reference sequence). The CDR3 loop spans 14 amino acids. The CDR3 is CASSLSISYNEQFF. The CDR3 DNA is TGTGCCAGCAGCTTATCGATCTCCTACAATGAGCAGTTCTTC. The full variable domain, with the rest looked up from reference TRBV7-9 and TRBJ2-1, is DTGVSQNPRHKITKRGQNVTFRCDPISEHNRLYWYRQTLGQGPEFLTYFQNEAQLEKSRLLSDRFSAERPKGSFSTLEIQRTEQGDSAMYLCASSLSISYNEQFFGPGTRLTVL.

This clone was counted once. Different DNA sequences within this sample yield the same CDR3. The CDR3 region has the DNA TGTGCTAGTGGACTAGCGGGAACGAACGAGCAGTACTTC. The encoded protein is CASGLAGTNEQYF. The chain carries TRBV12-5 and TRBJ2-7, with TRBD2 matching over 10 bases. V was clipped by 6 bases and J by 5 bases; unmatched bases: 4. The germline V gene encodes CDR1 LGHNT and CDR2 FRNRAP. CDR3 length: 13 amino acids.

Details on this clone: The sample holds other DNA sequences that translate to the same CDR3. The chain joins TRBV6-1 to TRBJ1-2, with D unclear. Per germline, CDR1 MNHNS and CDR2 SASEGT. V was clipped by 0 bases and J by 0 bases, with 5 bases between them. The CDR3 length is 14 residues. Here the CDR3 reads CASSEAAPNYGYTF. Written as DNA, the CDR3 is TGTGCCAGCAGTGAAGCCGCACCTAACTATGGCTACACCTTC.

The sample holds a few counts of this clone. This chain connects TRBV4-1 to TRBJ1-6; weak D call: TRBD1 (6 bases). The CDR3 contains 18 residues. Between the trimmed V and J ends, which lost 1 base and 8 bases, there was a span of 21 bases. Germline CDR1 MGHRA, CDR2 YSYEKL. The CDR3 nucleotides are TGCGCCAGCAGCCAAGTAGCTTTGGAAACAGGGAGGGATTCACCCCTCCACTTT. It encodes CASSQVALETGRDSPLHF.